This T cell receptor (beta chain) was sequenced for a study of PD-1 blockade in classical Hodgkin lymphoma. Study-wide results and caveats: Diversity in CD4+ TCRs, unlike that measured in CD8+ TCRs, had risen significantly by C4D1. Differences between repertoires have undefined causes, possibly disease activity or prior therapy. Reports described newly diagnosed patients as having lower baseline TCR diversity than healthy donors.

Here immunoSEQ multiplex PCR was the method, and the copy in TCRdb shows in-frame clones only, minus some. The table shows some 93,000 clones, with 75% to 85% occurring only once. As regards this clone: Its antigen remains unidentified.

Time point indicated: cycle 4 day 1 (C4D1), after 5 to 7 weeks of nivolumab. Brentuximab vedotin exposure varied among the patients, all of whom had relapsed after autologous stem cell transplantation. The CDR3 extends over 12 amino acids. Per germline, CDR1 MNHEY and CDR2 SVGAGI. V was cut by 5 bases and J by 4 bases, with 6 bases left in between. The chain carries TRBV6-5 and TRBJ1-3; D call uncertain. The source material was peripheral blood mononuclear cells (PBMCs), sampled before the fourth cycle of nivolumab. This TCR came from a human donor with classical Hodgkin lymphoma. CDR3 loop: CASSRGGNTIYF. The CDR3 nucleotides are TGTGCCAGCAGTAGAGGCGGAAACACCATATATTTT.